These 19 T cell receptor beta chains share one sample of origin, sequenced in a study of blood T cell repertoires in COVID-19. TCRdb's table, derived via immunoSEQ multiplex PCR, lists solely in-frame clones and lacks some. Seen here are 65,000 to 80,000 clones, about 88% observed once, and the top ten hold less than 3%. Sequenced input: peripheral blood. The receptors come from a man in his sixties or seventies with active or convalescent COVID-19.

As DNA, the CDR3 is TGTGCCAGTAGTATCGGACTAGCTCGCACAGATACGCAGTATTTT. Protein product: CASSIGLARTDTQYF. The chain is built from TRBV19 and TRBJ2-3, with 8 nucleotides matching TRBD2. J was trimmed by 1 base and V by 3 bases; bases with no gene match: 3. This CDR3 spans 15 amino acids. Germline CDR1 is LNHDA and CDR2 is SQIVND (reference sequence). Drawing the rest from reference TRBV19 and TRBJ2-3, the complete variable domain is DGGITQSPKYLFRKEGQNVTLSCEQNLNHDAMYWYRQDPGQGLRLIYYSQIVNDFQKGDIAEGYSVSREKKESFPLTVTSAQKNPTAFYLCASSIGLARTDTQYFGPGTRLTVL.

This chain links TRBV7-9 with TRBJ2-1; tentatively, D is TRBD1 (6 bases). V was shortened by 1 base and J by 9 bases, with 10 bases between the two germline ends. Germline-derived CDR1 and CDR2 are SEHNR and FQNEAQ (reference sequence). The CDR3 spans 13 residues. DNA of the CDR3: TGTGCCAGCAGCTTAGGGGGGCCGGGTGAGCAGTTCTTC. This sequence encodes CASSLGGPGEQFF.

In nucleotides, the CDR3 is TGCGCCAGCAGGGACACCCGCACTGAAGCTTTCTTT. Protein sequence: CASRDTRTEAFF. The chain has TRBV10-2 and TRBJ1-1; weak D call: TRBD1 (5 bases). CDR3 length: 12 amino acids. Germline V gene sequence: CDR1 WSHSY, CDR2 SAAADI. Deletions cut 6 bases from V and 4 bases from J, with 9 bases between.

The chain carries TRBV29-1 and TRBJ2-3; TRBD2 is a possible D gene (6 bases). Per the germline V gene, CDR1 is SQVTM and CDR2 is ANQGSEA. Trimming stripped 4 bases from V and 4 bases from J, with 9 bases between. The CDR3 is 12 amino acids. As DNA, the CDR3 is TGCAGCGTTGGGGAGGCGTCAGATACGCAGTATTTT. Translating it yields CSVGEASDTQYF.

This clone has just a few counts. At one of its ends the junction is not consistent with the germline gene, which may arise from a read error. The CDR3 bases are TGTGCCAGGAGTGACCGGGACAACTCTGGAAACACCATATATTTT. The encoded protein is CARSDRDNSGNTIYF. V and J are TRBV6-4 and TRBJ1-3, with D tentatively TRBD1 (6 bases). The CDR3 sequence is 15 residues long. Germline V gene data show CDR1 as MRHNA and CDR2 as SNTAGT.

The chain uses TRBV7-9 and TRBJ1-4, with D uncertain. The CDR3 contains 16 residues. CDR1 SEHNR and CDR2 FQNEAQ come from the germline V gene (reference sequence). V lost 5 bases and J 8 bases, leaving 21 bases between the germline ends. The CDR3 DNA reads as TGTGCCAGCAGCCCCCCTGGTTTAGGGAGGGAAGAAAAACTGTTTTTT. Amino acid sequence: CASSPPGLGREEKLFF.

The genes are TRBV9 and TRBJ1-5; TRBD1 aligns across 7 bases. V lost 3 bases, J lost 3 bases, and 6 bases stayed unmatched. In germline, CDR1 is SGDLS, CDR2 YYNGEE. The CDR3 extends over 15 amino acids. In nucleotides, the CDR3 is TGTGCCAGCAGCGGATCCGGGACAGACAATCAGCCCCAGCATTTT. Translation: CASSGSGTDNQPQHF.

Here the CDR3 reads CASSLGLPNSGNTIYF. DNA for the CDR3: TGTGCCAGCAGCTTAGGACTACCGAACTCTGGAAACACCATATATTTT. The chain couples TRBV11-2 to TRBJ1-3; D not certain. The CDR3 totals 16 residues. Trimming removed 1 base at V and 0 bases at J, with 10 bases between. Germline V gives CDR1 SGHAT, CDR2 FQNNGV.

The chain has TRBV4-1 and TRBJ2-6; weak D call: TRBD1 (6 bases). Trimming took 6 bases from V and 7 from J, leaving 13 bases between them. CDR1 is MGHRA and CDR2 is YSYEKL in the germline V gene. The CDR3 is 14 amino acids. The CDR3 bases are TGCGCCAGCAGTCCGACAGGTCGCGCCAACGTCCTGACTTTC. It is translated as CASSPTGRANVLTF.

This rearrangement joins TRBV24-1 to TRBJ2-1; perhaps TRBD1 as D (5 bases). This CDR3 has 15 residues. Per the germline V gene, CDR1 is KGHDR and CDR2 is SFDVKD. Trimming removed 0 bases at V and 5 bases at J, with 10 bases between. The CDR3 region is CATSDLAGINNEQFF. CDR3 nucleotide sequence: TGTGCCACCAGTGATTTGGCAGGGATCAACAATGAGCAGTTCTTC.

V usage is TRBV5-1 and J usage is TRBJ2-1; 10 nucleotides align to TRBD2. CDR3 length: 17 residues. The V and J ends lost 0 bases and 2 bases, in that order; junction bases with no gene match: 5. The germline V gene has CDR1 SGHRS and CDR2 YFSETQ. The chain's CDR3 is CASSLALAGGTYNEQFF. In nucleotides, the CDR3 is TGCGCCAGCAGCTTGGCCTTAGCGGGAGGAACCTACAATGAGCAGTTCTTC.

This chain joins TRBV18 and TRBJ2-1; D is perhaps TRBD1 (7 bases). Germline lookup yields CDR1 KGHSH and CDR2 LQKENI. The germline V and J ends were trimmed by 6 bases and 3 bases, with 12 bases remaining between them. The CDR3 loop spans 14 amino acids. The CDR3 DNA reads as TGTGCCAGCTCCTTCAGGGGGGACTACAATGAGCAGTTCTTC. It codes for CASSFRGDYNEQFF.

The chain couples TRBV4-2 to TRBJ2-3, with D maybe TRBD2 (6 bases). Germline CDR1 is LGHNA and CDR2 is YNFKEQ. Trimming shortened V by 3 bases and J by 0 bases, and 16 bases separated the two germline ends. This CDR3 has 17 amino acids. CDR3 sequence reads: CASSHVTSGSSTDTQYF. Here the CDR3 DNA reads TGTGCCAGCAGCCACGTCACCAGCGGGTCTAGCACAGATACGCAGTATTTT.

The V call is TRBV5-6, the J call TRBJ2-3, with 9 positions matching TRBD2. The CDR3 is 17 residues long. Per germline, CDR1 SGHDT and CDR2 YYEEEE. V shed 0 bases, J shed 0 bases, and the junction held 5 bases outside the gene matches. The CDR3: CASSLVTSGTSTDTQYF. As DNA, the CDR3 is TGTGCCAGCAGCTTGGTGACTAGCGGAACTAGCACAGATACGCAGTATTTT.

The table lists this clone with a few counts. The rearrangement links TRBV7-8 to TRBJ2-2, with D tentatively TRBD2 (5 bases). The V end lost 5 bases, the J end lost 8 bases, and 12 bases lay between the germline ends. The CDR3 is made up of 13 amino acids. CDR1 is SGHVS, CDR2 FQNEAQ, per germline. CDR3 DNA: TGTGCCAGCAGCGCTGCGGGCGCTGGGGAGCTGTTTTTT. It encodes CASSAAGAGELFF.

This clone was detected once. The chain joins TRBV7-2 to TRBJ2-3; D is ambiguous. The CDR3 covers 13 residues. The V and J ends lost 5 bases and 6 bases respectively, with 12 bases between them. Germline V lookup: CDR1 SGHTA, CDR2 FQGNSA. The CDR3 reads CASSPPYPDTQYF. DNA of the CDR3: TGTGCCAGCAGCCCCCCCTATCCCGATACGCAGTATTTT.

This clone was seen only once. This sequence joins TRBV25-1 and TRBJ2-7; 12 bases align to TRBD2. The CDR3 runs 14 residues. V dropped 8 bases and J dropped 4; count of bases not matched to a gene: 6. Germline CDR1 is MGHDK and CDR2 is SYGVNS. The CDR3 loop reads CASSPTSGSYEQYF. CDR3 DNA sequence: TGTGCCAGCTCCCCGACTAGCGGGAGTTACGAGCAGTACTTC.

The chain links TRBV6-6 to TRBJ1-2; D ambiguous. The CDR3 spans 13 residues. From germline, CDR1 is MNHNY and CDR2 SVGAGI (reference sequence). The V end was cut by 8 bases, the J end by 0 bases, with 10 bases between. The CDR3: CASVRDPNYGYTF. CDR3 nucleotides: TGTGCCAGCGTAAGAGATCCTAACTATGGCTACACCTTC.

The chain is built from TRBV5-5 and TRBJ2-7; TRBD1 might be the D (5 bases). Germline-derived CDR1 and CDR2 are SGHKS and YYEKEE (reference sequence). CDR3 length equals 15 residues. V was cut by 5 bases and J by 0 bases, with 15 bases left in between. CDR3 in amino acids: CASREGAQSSYEQYF. The CDR3 DNA is TGTGCCAGCAGGGAAGGGGCGCAAAGCTCCTACGAGCAGTACTTC.